This T cell receptor beta chain was identified during a study of a mutant IDH1 vaccine in newly diagnosed glioma. Study in general: Treated patients comprised 62.5% males and roughly 40% females, mean age 40.4 years. Previous treatment comprised radiotherapy, temozolomide, or both, mostly both.

The data were produced by immunoSEQ multiplex PCR, yet TCRdb's version contains in-frame clones alone and is incomplete. The table lists about 66,000 clones, 74% of them singletons, with approximately 4.8% in the top ten. The time point is: week 35, safety follow-up. In the vaccine, a single dose held 300 ug of the mutant IDH1 20-mer peptide, along with topical imiquimod. The study, taken as a whole, reports: Vaccine-induced immune responses were detected in about 95% of patients.

V lost 4 bases and J lost 4, with 16 bases in between. The CDR3 has 14 amino acids. Germline V gene data show CDR1 as SQVTM and CDR2 as ANQGSEA. This clone was picked up a small number of times. Its specificity is not known. The sequence came from a man aged 50 to 59 with glioma. The rearrangement links TRBV29-1 to TRBJ1-1; the D gene is possibly TRBD1 (5 bases). The source was PBMCs, collected from a glioma patient whose treatment included an IDH1 peptide vaccine. The CDR3 is CSVAEGPSGTEAFF. CDR3 nucleotides: TGCAGCGTTGCAGAGGGACCTTCGGGCACTGAAGCTTTCTTT.